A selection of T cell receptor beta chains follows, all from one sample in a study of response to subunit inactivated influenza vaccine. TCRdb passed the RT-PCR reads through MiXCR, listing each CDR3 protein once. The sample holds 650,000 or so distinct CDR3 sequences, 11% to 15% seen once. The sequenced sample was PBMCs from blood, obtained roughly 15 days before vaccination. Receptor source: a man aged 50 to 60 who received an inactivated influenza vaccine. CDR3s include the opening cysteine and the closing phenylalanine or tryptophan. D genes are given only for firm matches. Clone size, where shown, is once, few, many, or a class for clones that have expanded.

DNA: TGTGCCATCACTAGCGGGACTAGCGGGAGTGGCAGTACGCAGTATTTT
CDR3: CAITSGTSGSGSTQYF
V: TRBV10-3
size: few
D: TRBD2
J: TRBJ2-3

DNA: TGCAGTGTCCCCCCGCTAGCGGGAAGTCCTCAGTTCTTC
CDR3: CSVPPLAGSPQFF
V: TRBV20-1
size: many
D: TRBD2
J: TRBJ2-1

DNA: TGTGCCAGCAGCCCAGGGGGGGGACTAGGCACCTACGAGCAGTACTTC
CDR3: CASSPGGGLGTYEQYF
V: TRBV3-1
size: few
D: NA
J: TRBJ2-7

DNA: TGTGCCAGCAGTTTATGGTTAGATACGCAGTATTTT
CDR3: CASSLWLDTQYF
V: TRBV12-3/TRBV12-4
size: NA
D: NA
J: TRBJ2-3

DNA: TGTGCCAGCAGTTTTTCATACCGGGACGGTCACTCCTACGAGCAGTACTTC
CDR3: CASSFSYRDGHSYEQYF
V: TRBV28
size: many
D: NA
J: TRBJ2-7

DNA: TGTGCCAGCAGCGTACAGGGGGCCCAAACCTACGAGCAGTACTTC
CDR3: CASSVQGAQTYEQYF
V: TRBV7-2
size: few
D: TRBD1
J: TRBJ2-7

DNA: TGTGCCAGCAGCCCAGGACAGATGGGAGAGACCCAGTACTTC
CDR3: CASSPGQMGETQYF
V: TRBV3-1
size: few
D: NA
J: TRBJ2-5

DNA: TGCAGTGCCCTCGGGACAGCCAGTGGTGCCACCAACGAGCAGTACTTC
CDR3: CSALGTASGATNEQYF
V: TRBV20-1
size: NA
D: TRBD1
J: TRBJ2-7

DNA: TGTGCCAGCAGCCCTCGGGACACCCACCAAGAGACCCAGTACTTC
CDR3: CASSPRDTHQETQYF
V: TRBV7-9
size: few
D: NA
J: TRBJ2-5

DNA: TGTGCCAGCAGTTTGGCCGTAATCGGGCGAGAGACCCAGTACTTC
CDR3: CASSLAVIGRETQYF
V: TRBV12-3/TRBV12-4
size: few
D: NA
J: TRBJ2-5

DNA: TGTGCCAGCAGTTACTCGGACACTGTAAATCAGCCCCAGCATTTT
CDR3: CASSYSDTVNQPQHF
V: TRBV6-2/TRBV6-3
size: NA
D: NA
J: TRBJ1-5

DNA: TGCAGCGTTGCTTTGAAAAAATCGGGGAAGGATACGCAGTATTTT
CDR3: CSVALKKSGKDTQYF
V: TRBV29-1
size: NA
D: NA
J: TRBJ2-3

DNA: TGTGCCAGTAGCCATGGGACCGTTAGCAATCAGCCCCAGCATTTT
CDR3: CASSHGTVSNQPQHF
V: TRBV19
size: NA
D: NA
J: TRBJ1-5

DNA: TGTGCCAGCAGTTCTGCTTACGAGCAGTACTTC
CDR3: CASSSAYEQYF
V: TRBV12-3/TRBV12-4
size: many
D: NA
J: TRBJ2-7

DNA: TGTGCCAGCAGTTTTCTTTGGGGCGGGGAGACAGATACGCAGTATTTT
CDR3: CASSFLWGGETDTQYF
V: TRBV12-3/TRBV12-4
size: NA
D: NA
J: TRBJ2-3

DNA: TGTGCCATCAGGGACCTAGCGGGGGGTCCCACAGATACGCAGTATTTT
CDR3: CAIRDLAGGPTDTQYF
V: TRBV10-3
size: few
D: TRBD2
J: TRBJ2-3

DNA: TGCAGCGTTGGTCTTCTCAATGAGCAGTTCTTC
CDR3: CSVGLLNEQFF
V: TRBV29-1
size: many
D: NA
J: TRBJ2-1

DNA: TGTGCCAGCAGCTCTAGCGGGATCTGGGACGAGCAGTACTTC
CDR3: CASSSSGIWDEQYF
V: TRBV9
size: NA
D: TRBD2
J: TRBJ2-7

DNA: TGTGCCATCAGGTTAGGACCGAGCCAAGAGACCCAGTACTTC
CDR3: CAIRLGPSQETQYF
V: TRBV10-3
size: NA
D: NA
J: TRBJ2-5

DNA: TGCAGCGTTCAACTAAGAGCAGGGGACACTGAAGCTTTCTTT
CDR3: CSVQLRAGDTEAFF
V: TRBV29-1
size: NA
D: NA
J: TRBJ1-1

DNA: TGTGCCAGCAGCTTAGGAACAGGGGGCGGGGGTACGCAGTATTTT
CDR3: CASSLGTGGGGTQYF
V: TRBV7-9
size: NA
D: TRBD1
J: TRBJ2-3

DNA: TGTACTAGGGGGCCGAACTATGGCTACACCTTC
CDR3: CTRGPNYGYTF
V: TRBV3-2
size: once
D: NA
J: TRBJ1-2

DNA: TGTGCCAGCAGTTTAGGGTCTAGCGGGACTAGCACAGATACGCAGTATTTT
CDR3: CASSLGSSGTSTDTQYF
V: TRBV12-3/TRBV12-4
size: few
D: TRBD2
J: TRBJ2-3

DNA: TGTGCCAGCAGTTACTCGATCCGGACAGGAGGAAGCTACACCTTC
CDR3: CASSYSIRTGGSYTF
V: TRBV6-2/TRBV6-3
size: few
D: TRBD1
J: TRBJ1-2

DNA: TGTGCCAGTAGTCTCCAGGGCCTCTCCTACGAGCAGTACTTC
CDR3: CASSLQGLSYEQYF
V: TRBV19
size: few
D: NA
J: TRBJ2-7

DNA: TGTGCCAGCAGCGTAAGAGCACTAGCCGGAGAGACCCAGTACTTC
CDR3: CASSVRALAGETQYF
V: TRBV9
size: many
D: NA
J: TRBJ2-5

DNA: TGTGCCAGCAGCCAAGACCCCACTAGCGGGGTGACCACAGATACGCAGTATTTT
CDR3: CASSQDPTSGVTTDTQYF
V: TRBV4-2
size: many
D: TRBD2
J: TRBJ2-3

DNA: TGTGCCATCAGTGCAGTTGCGGGAAGCACAGATACGCAGTATTTT
CDR3: CAISAVAGSTDTQYF
V: TRBV10-3
size: NA
D: NA
J: TRBJ2-3

DNA: TGTGCCAGCAGTTTAGTAGGGACAGGATACTCCTACGAGCAGTACTTC
CDR3: CASSLVGTGYSYEQYF
V: TRBV27
size: NA
D: TRBD1
J: TRBJ2-7

DNA: TGTGCCAGCAGTTTGGAGGAGGGACCCCATGAGCAGTTCTTC
CDR3: CASSLEEGPHEQFF
V: TRBV6-4
size: many
D: NA
J: TRBJ2-1

DNA: TGTGCCAGCAGGGAAACAGGGGGCAAGAATGAAAAACTGTTTTTT
CDR3: CASRETGGKNEKLFF
V: TRBV12-3/TRBV12-4
size: few
D: TRBD1
J: TRBJ1-4

DNA: TGCAGCGTTCCGGGACAGGGGGGAGAGACCCAGTACTTC
CDR3: CSVPGQGGETQYF
V: TRBV29-1
size: NA
D: TRBD1
J: TRBJ2-5

DNA: TGTGCCATCAGTGAGTCCCGGTGGGGCACAGATACGCAGTATTTT
CDR3: CAISESRWGTDTQYF
V: TRBV10-3
size: NA
D: NA
J: TRBJ2-3

DNA: TGTGCCAGCAGCCCCAACGTATTAGGGCTCGGACAAGAGACCCAGTACTTC
CDR3: CASSPNVLGLGQETQYF
V: TRBV5-6
size: few
D: NA
J: TRBJ2-5

DNA: TGCAGTGCTCCCGACGGTACGTCTGGCTACACCTTC
CDR3: CSAPDGTSGYTF
V: TRBV20-1
size: few
D: NA
J: TRBJ1-2

DNA: TGCGCCAGCAGCCAGGAGACTAGCGGGGGGATTTACGAGCAGTACTTC
CDR3: CASSQETSGGIYEQYF
V: TRBV4-3
size: few
D: TRBD2
J: TRBJ2-7

DNA: TGTGCCATCAGTGAGCCCGGGACAGGGGGCCAAGAGACCCAGTACTTC
CDR3: CAISEPGTGGQETQYF
V: TRBV10-3
size: NA
D: TRBD1
J: TRBJ2-5

DNA: TGTGCCAGCAGTATGGGGGAGGGCCTTGGAGATACGCAGTATTTT
CDR3: CASSMGEGLGDTQYF
V: TRBV27
size: NA
D: TRBD2
J: TRBJ2-3

DNA: TGTGCCAGCAGTTTAGCGGGGGAGATGTTTAACGAGCAGTACTTC
CDR3: CASSLAGEMFNEQYF
V: TRBV12-3/TRBV12-4
size: NA
D: NA
J: TRBJ2-7